A single sample is the source of the 29 T cell receptor beta chains below, sequenced in a study of tissue T cells after allogeneic stem cell transplantation. The table came from immunoSEQ multiplex PCR; TCRdb's copy has only in-frame clones and leaves some out. The table lists about 50,000 clones, around 70% of them singletons. Sequencing was carried out using sorted cells pooled from one or two spleens. These receptors all come from a pool of C57BL/6 mice in good health.

With respect to this clone: These gene names are mouse names. The read terminates 1 residue before the CDR3 end, so the remaining end is supplied by the germline J gene. The gene calls are TRBV26 and TRBJ1-3; D perhaps matches TRBD1 (5 bases). This CDR3 is 12 amino acids long. V was cut by 2 bases and J by 7 bases, with 6 bases left in between. CDR1 is KGHPV, CDR2 FQNQEV, per germline (reference sequence). CDR3 amino acids: CASSLTGNTLYF. The DNA read from the CDR3 is TGTGCCAGCAGTCTGACAGGTAATACGCTCTAT.

This clone is a singleton in its sample. Gene names are the mouse ones. The CDR3 end is not reached by the read, which stops 1 residue before it; the germline J gene fills it in. This chain connects TRBV12-1 to TRBJ2-5, with 10 bases aligning to TRBD2. Per germline, CDR1 SGHSN and CDR2 HYEKVE. The CDR3 is made up of 15 amino acids. Germline trimming cut 2 bases from V and 2 bases from J; bases unmatched to any gene: 3. The part of the CDR3 DNA that was read is TGTGCCAGCTCTCCCGGGACTGGGGCCCAAGACACCCAGTAC. Translation gives CASSPGTGAQDTQY. The full CDR3 reads CASSPGTGAQDTQYF.

Regarding this clone: Mouse names are used for the genes. The read ends 1 residue before the CDR3 terminus; that terminus is restored from the germline J gene. The chain is built from TRBV13-1 and TRBJ2-2; 8 positions agree with TRBD1. V shed 7 bases, J shed 2 bases, and the junction held 4 bases outside the gene matches. CDR1 is NSHNY, CDR2 SYGAGN, per germline. The CDR3 consists of 14 residues. The DNA read from the CDR3 is TGTGCCAGCTCTCGGACAGGGAACACCGGGCAGCTCTAC. Translating it yields CASSRTGNTGQLY. The whole CDR3 is CASSRTGNTGQLYF.

This clone was seen only a few times. Gene names and germline refer to mouse. The read comes to an end 1 residue before the CDR3 does, leaving the germline J gene to fill in the end. The chain combines TRBV13-3 with TRBJ2-7, with 10 bases identical to TRBD2. Germline V gives CDR1 NNHDY, CDR2 SYVADS. This CDR3 is built from 14 residues. The V and J ends lost 3 bases and 5 bases, in that order; junction bases with no gene match: 5. The CDR3 DNA, read in part, is TGTGCCAGCAGTGCTCCGGGACTGGGGAATGAACAGTAC. Protein product: CASSAPGLGNEQY. The entire CDR3 is CASSAPGLGNEQYF.

Of note for this clone: Mouse gene names apply. Coverage ceases 1 residue before the CDR3 finishes, and the germline J gene fills in the end. The V gene is TRBV13-2, the J gene TRBJ2-3; 10 bases line up with TRBD2. The V and J ends lost 3 bases and 0 bases, in that order; junction bases with no gene match: 1. CDR1 and CDR2 (germline): NNHNN, SYGAGS (reference sequence). There are 15 residues in the CDR3. This CDR3 is CASGVDWGSAETLYF. CDR3 DNA (partial): TGTGCCAGCGGTGTGGACTGGGGGAGTGCAGAAACGCTGTAT.

Points on this clone: Genes here carry mouse names. The observed sequence ends 1 residue before the CDR3 terminus, with the missing tail filled in from the germline J gene. The chain recombines TRBV13-3 with TRBJ2-4; 7 nucleotides match TRBD1. Germline V gives CDR1 NNHDY, CDR2 SYVADS. This CDR3 contains 13 residues. The trim removed 3 bases at V and 5 bases at J, leaving 3 bases unmatched. The chain's CDR3 is CASSGRDRNTLYF. The CDR3 DNA, read in part, is TGTGCCAGCAGTGGCCGGGACAGAAACACCTTGTAC.

As concerns this clone: The genes and germline here are from mouse. CDR3 residues: CASGERGNTEVFF. CDR3 bases read: TGTGCCAGCGGGGAACGGGGAAACACAGAAGTCTTC. The V gene is TRBV13-2, the J gene TRBJ1-1; D gene unclear. The read comes to an end 1 residue before the CDR3 does, leaving the germline J gene to fill in the end. Germline-derived CDR1 and CDR2 are NNHNN and SYGAGS (reference sequence). V lost 5 bases and J 1 base, leaving 9 bases between the germline ends. The CDR3 loop spans 13 amino acids.

As to this clone: Gene names and germline refer to mouse. Partial CDR3 DNA: TGTGCAAGCAGCCCCGACAGCAACCAAGACACCCAGTAC. Its protein product is CASSPDSNQDTQY. The CDR3 reads in full as CASSPDSNQDTQYF. The chain recombines TRBV16 with TRBJ2-5, with D perhaps TRBD1 (5 bases). The read stops 1 residue short of the end of the CDR3; the missing end is completed from the germline J gene. The CDR3 loop spans 14 amino acids. CDR1 is SGHSA, CDR2 FRNQAP, per germline. Trimming stripped 5 bases from V and 0 bases from J, with 9 bases between.

Remarks on this clone: Genes here carry mouse names. The DNA ends 1 residue before the CDR3 does, and the rest of the CDR3 is filled in from the germline J gene. The rearrangement links TRBV29 to TRBJ1-1, with 7 positions matching TRBD1. Germline-derived CDR1 and CDR2 are MSHET and SYDVDS. The CDR3 length is 13 residues. With 5 bases clipped from V and 6 bases from J, the junction kept 6 bases outside the gene matches. The CDR3 sequence is CASSPGTEAEVFF. Incomplete CDR3 DNA: TGTGCTAGCAGTCCTGGGACAGAAGCAGAAGTCTTC.

With respect to this clone: The gene names given are mouse names. The read comes to an end 1 residue before the CDR3 does, leaving the germline J gene to fill in the end. This chain connects TRBV12-1 to TRBJ2-2; D might be TRBD1 (6 bases). The germline CDR1 and CDR2 sequences are SGHSN and HYEKVE. Trimming left V 0 bases short and J 4 bases short, with 11 bases between. The CDR3 consists of 15 residues. The sequenced part of the CDR3 DNA is TGTGCCAGCTCTCTCATCAGGGGTGGCACCGGGCAGCTCTAC. This translates into CASSLIRGGTGQLY. Given in full, the CDR3 is CASSLIRGGTGQLYF.

On this clone: Germline and genes here are mouse. The CDR3 is cut off 1 residue early in the read; its end comes from the germline J gene. The chain has TRBV19 and TRBJ2-2; D call uncertain. The CDR3 covers 13 residues. Germline lookup yields CDR1 FNHDT and CDR2 SITEND (reference sequence). V gave up 0 bases and J gave up 2 bases, with 2 bases separating them. The part of the CDR3 DNA that was read is TGTGCCAGCAGTATAGAGAACACCGGGCAGCTCTAC. It codes for CASSIENTGQLY. The complete CDR3 reads CASSIENTGQLYF. Based on the CDR3 plus reference TRBV19 and TRBJ2-2, the full variable domain is GGIITQTPKFLIGQEGQKLTLKCQQNFNHDTMYWYRQDSGKGLRLIYYSITENDLQKGDLSEGYDASREKKSSFSLTVTSAQKNEMAVFLCASSIENTGQLYFGEGSKLTVL.

In the case of this clone: Gene names and germline refer to mouse. CDR3 DNA, as far as it was read: TGTGCCAGCAGCCAAGGACAGGGGGCGCGAGAACAGTAC. Its translation is CASSQGQGAREQY. The whole CDR3 is CASSQGQGAREQYF. The chain links TRBV5 to TRBJ2-7, with 10 bases aligning to TRBD1. The read ends 1 residue before the CDR3 terminus; that terminus is restored from the germline J gene. The CDR3 is 14 amino acids. The germline V gene encodes CDR1 LGHNA and CDR2 YNLKQL (reference sequence). The V gene end was trimmed by 1 base and the J gene end by 7 bases; junction bases not matched to a gene: 4.

On this clone: The genes and germline here are from mouse. The read ends 1 residue shy of where the CDR3 ends; the end is completed using the germline J gene. This sequence joins TRBV19 and TRBJ1-4; D remains unclear. Germline-derived CDR1 and CDR2 are FNHDT and SITEND (reference sequence). With 1 base removed from V and 5 bases from J, the gap between germline ends came to 0 bases. The CDR3 is 11 amino acids. The CDR3 loop is CASSINERLFF. CDR3 DNA, as far as it was read: TGTGCCAGCAGTATAAACGAAAGATTATTT.

This clone was observed once. The gene symbols are mouse symbols. The sequence runs out 1 residue before the end of the CDR3; the remainder is reconstructed from the germline J gene. The chain uses TRBV29 and TRBJ2-3; D is unresolved. This CDR3 has 13 residues. In germline, CDR1 is MSHET, CDR2 SYDVDS. Trimming cost V 6 bases and J 0 bases, with 7 bases left between them. The CDR3 reads CASRPDSAETLYF. CDR3 DNA, as far as it was read: TGTGCTAGCAGGCCGGACAGTGCAGAAACGCTGTAT.

A note on this clone: Gene names follow the mouse nomenclature. CDR3 in amino acids: CASSLRLGTLYF. The sequenced CDR3 bases are TGTGCCAGCTCTCTACGACTTGGAACGCTGTAT. The V and J genes are TRBV12-1 and TRBJ2-3; D gene uncertain. The CDR3 goes on 1 residue after the read ends, and that part is filled in from the germline J gene. This CDR3 is built from 12 residues. Germline lookup yields CDR1 SGHSN and CDR2 HYEKVE. Trimming took 1 base from V and 8 from J, leaving 9 bases between them.

A remark on this clone: The genes are named according to mouse. The CDR3 extends 1 residue past the end of the read, so its final part is completed from the germline J gene. The chain joins TRBV4 to TRBJ2-4; D may match TRBD1 or TRBD2 (5 bases each). The V end was cut by 4 bases, the J end by 0 bases, with 5 bases between. The V gene's germline CDR1 is LGHDT and CDR2 YNNKQL (reference sequence). The CDR3 sequence is 13 residues long. The CDR3 DNA, read in part, is TGTGCCAGCAGCTGGGGGAGTCAAAACACCTTGTAC. This sequence encodes CASSWGSQNTLY. The CDR3 reads in full as CASSWGSQNTLYF.

About this clone: Genes here carry mouse names. The read comes to an end 1 residue before the CDR3 does, leaving the germline J gene to fill in the end. V gene TRBV12-1 combines with J gene TRBJ2-5; 12 bases map to TRBD2. Per the germline V gene, CDR1 is SGHSN and CDR2 is HYEKVE. This CDR3 has 14 residues. The V and J ends lost 4 bases and 7 bases, in that order; junction bases with no gene match: 5. The CDR3 is CASSPDWGGNTQYF. The DNA read from the CDR3 is TGTGCCAGCTCCCCGGACTGGGGGGGGAACACCCAGTAC.

Remarks on this clone: The gene names here belong to mouse. The CDR3 extends 1 residue past the end of the read, so its final part is completed from the germline J gene. The genes are TRBV16 and TRBJ1-5; D possibly corresponds to TRBD1 (6 bases). The CDR3 has 14 residues. V dropped 1 base and J dropped 6 bases, with 10 bases sitting between them. From germline, CDR1 is SGHSA and CDR2 FRNQAP. The sequenced CDR3 bases are TGTGCAAGCAGCTTAGGAGGGGGGCGCCAGGCTCCGCTT. It translates to CASSLGGGRQAPL. The full CDR3 is CASSLGGGRQAPLF.

As for this clone: Genes and germline come from the mouse. The read terminates 1 residue before the CDR3 end, so the remaining end is supplied by the germline J gene. The genes are TRBV26 and TRBJ2-4; 7 nucleotides agree with TRBD1. The J segment lost 7 bases and the V segment lost 3 bases, leaving 1 base of the junction unmatched. The CDR3 covers 12 residues. In germline, CDR1 is KGHPV, CDR2 FQNQEV (reference sequence). The DNA read from the CDR3 is TGTGCCAGCAGTCTCGACAGGGACACCTTGTAC. This sequence encodes CASSLDRDTLY. The CDR3 as a whole reads CASSLDRDTLYF.

This clone has only one observation. Gene names denote mouse genes. The sequence runs out 1 residue before the end of the CDR3; the remainder is reconstructed from the germline J gene. The rearrangement uses TRBV5 and TRBJ2-3; a possible D gene is TRBD2 (6 bases). CDR3 length: 15 residues. Germline values: CDR1 LGHNA, CDR2 YNLKQL (reference sequence). Trimming took 1 base from V and 0 from J, leaving 8 bases between them. The DNA read from the CDR3 is TGTGCCAGCAGCCAAGCAGGGACTAGTGCAGAAACGCTGTAT. Residues: CASSQAGTSAETLY. The CDR3 as a whole reads CASSQAGTSAETLYF.

Details on this clone: Gene names are the mouse ones. The read halts 1 residue ahead of the CDR3 end, with the missing end drawn from the germline J gene. The chain combines TRBV16 with TRBJ2-5; tentative D call: TRBD2 (6 bases). The CDR3 length is 15 residues. Germline lookup yields CDR1 SGHSA and CDR2 FRNQAP. With 3 bases removed from V and 0 bases from J, the gap between germline ends came to 10 bases. The sequenced CDR3 bases are TGTGCAAGCAGCTTCCTGGGGCGGAACCAAGACACCCAGTAC. It translates to CASSFLGRNQDTQY. The whole CDR3 sequence is CASSFLGRNQDTQYF.

A remark on this clone: Genes here carry mouse names. The missing CDR3 end, 1 residue past where the read stops, is filled in from the germline J gene. The J gene is TRBJ2-4, the V gene TRBV4, with 9 nucleotides matching TRBD2. The trim removed 4 bases at V and 4 bases at J, leaving 3 bases unmatched. Looked up from germline, CDR1 is LGHDT and CDR2 is YNNKQL (reference sequence). The length of the CDR3 is 14 residues. The CDR3 here is CASSFTGGKNTLYF. The covered CDR3 bases are TGTGCCAGCAGCTTCACTGGGGGGAAAAACACCTTGTAC.

Concerning this clone itself: All gene names here are mouse names. Read sequence stops 1 residue before the CDR3 end, and the germline J gene provides the missing end. V gene TRBV31 combines with J gene TRBJ2-7, with unresolved D. CDR1 is GKSSPN and CDR2 is SITVG in the germline V gene. V gave up 0 bases and J gave up 3 bases, with 9 bases separating them. This CDR3 contains 13 residues. The CDR3: CAWSLTEGYEQYF. CDR3 DNA (partial): TGTGCCTGGAGTCTAACTGAGGGCTATGAACAGTAC.

Comments on this clone: Germline and genes here are mouse. The CDR3 is cut off 1 residue early in the read; its end comes from the germline J gene. This chain connects TRBV29 to TRBJ1-3; possible D gene TRBD1, 5 bases. The CDR3 length is 14 residues. V lost 5 bases and J 0 bases, leaving 8 bases between the germline ends. CDR1 is MSHET, CDR2 SYDVDS, per germline. The covered CDR3 bases are TGTGCTAGCAGTCGGGACCGTTCTGGAAATACGCTCTAT. Its protein product is CASSRDRSGNTLY. The full-length CDR3 reads as CASSRDRSGNTLYF. Full variable domain (rest looked up from reference TRBV29 and TRBJ1-3): DMKVTQMPRYLIKRMGENVLLECGQDMSHETMYWYRQDPGLGLQLIYISYDVDSNSEGDIPKGYRVSRKKREHFSLILDSAKTNQTSVYFCASSRDRSGNTLYFGEGSRLIVV.

Concerning this clone: The germline and genes are mouse ones. The CDR3 end is not reached by the read, which stops 1 residue before it; the germline J gene fills it in. The chain uses TRBV13-3 and TRBJ2-3, with 10 nucleotides matching TRBD1. There are 15 residues in the CDR3. The V gene end was trimmed by 4 bases and the J gene end by 0 bases; junction bases not matched to a gene: 2. The germline CDR1 and CDR2 sequences are NNHDY and SYVADS. The CDR3 loop reads CASSSTGGSAETLYF. CDR3 DNA, as far as it was read: TGTGCCAGCAGTTCGACAGGGGGCAGTGCAGAAACGCTGTAT.

Worth noting for this clone: Gene names are mouse gene names. The observed sequence ends 1 residue before the CDR3 terminus, with the missing tail filled in from the germline J gene. The same CDR3 can be traced to other DNA sequences in this sample. This chain uses TRBV4 with TRBJ2-7; tentatively, D is TRBD1 or TRBD2 (6 bases each). Per germline, CDR1 LGHDT and CDR2 YNNKQL (reference sequence). V was pared by 3 bases and J by 0 bases, with 12 bases between. The CDR3 totals 15 residues. The CDR3 is CASSYVRGLSYEQYF. Partial CDR3 DNA: TGTGCCAGCAGCTACGTCAGGGGACTCTCCTATGAACAGTAC.

In regard to this clone: Germline and genes here are mouse. The CDR3 end lies 1 residue beyond the end of the read and is filled in from the germline J gene. This chain connects TRBV31 to TRBJ2-5; 9 bases match TRBD2. Trimming cost V 0 bases and J 4 bases; bases outside gene matches: 2. In germline, CDR1 is GKSSPN, CDR2 SITVG. The CDR3 runs 14 residues. The CDR3 sequence: CAWSLTGGKDTQYF. The CDR3 DNA, read in part, is TGTGCCTGGAGTCTTACTGGGGGGAAAGACACCCAGTAC.

A word on this clone: These gene names are mouse names. Read coverage stops 1 residue before the CDR3 terminus; the germline J gene supplies the remainder. The chain couples TRBV3 to TRBJ2-5; 9 bases fit TRBD2. The CDR3 is made up of 15 amino acids. Germline CDR1 SNHLY, CDR2 FYNGKV (reference sequence). The V gene end was trimmed by 3 bases and the J gene end by 2 bases; junction bases not matched to a gene: 3. CDR3 protein: CASSFLGGGQDTQYF. The CDR3 DNA, read in part, is TGTGCCAGCAGCTTTCTGGGGGGGGGCCAAGACACCCAGTAC.

Comments on this clone: Gene and germline names: mouse. From the germline J gene comes the end of the CDR3, since the read stops 1 residue before it. This rearrangement joins TRBV5 to TRBJ2-4; no firm D call. V lost 0 bases, J lost 0 bases, and 4 bases lay in between. The germline V gene has CDR1 LGHNA and CDR2 YNLKQL (reference sequence). The CDR3 spans 14 residues. The sequenced part of the CDR3 DNA is TGTGCCAGCAGCCAAGACAATAGTCAAAACACCTTGTAC. Protein: CASSQDNSQNTLY. The complete CDR3 protein is CASSQDNSQNTLYF.